Listed below are T cell receptor beta chains from one sample, sequenced in a study of T cells in Graves' hyperthyroidism and ophthalmopathy. One entry per CDR3 protein results from TCRdb running MiXCR on the multiplex PCR reads. Of about 96,000 distinct CDR3 sequences in the sample, 51% were seen once. Sequencing used blood. The receptors derive from a woman between 35 and 50 years old with Graves' hyperthyroidism. The CDR3 runs from the conserved cysteine through the conserved F or W. D genes are given only for firm matches. Clone size is given for some rows only: seen once, a few or many times, or a class if the clone is expanded.

V,size,D,J,CDR3,DNA
TRBV5-1,NA,TRBD1,TRBJ2-1,CASSLDRGFYNEQFF,TGCGCCAGCAGCCTGGACAGGGGGTTCTACAATGAGCAGTTCTTC
TRBV10-3,NA,TRBD1,TRBJ1-2,CAITSGTGHNYGCTF,TGTGCCATCACCTCCGGGACAGGGCATAACTATGGCTGCACCTTC
TRBV29-1,once,TRBD1,TRBJ2-7,CSVPGDRGLEQYF,TGCAGCGTTCCGGGGGACAGGGGTCTAGAGCAGTACTTC
TRBV7-9,few,TRBD1,TRBJ1-2,CASSLGQGNYGYTF,TGTGCCAGCAGCTTGGGACAGGGGAACTATGGCTACACCTTC
TRBV5-1,NA,TRBD2,TRBJ2-5,CASSLAGVEEETQYF,TGCGCCAGCAGCCTAGCGGGGGTGGAGGAAGAGACCCAGTACTTC
TRBV5-5,NA,TRBD2,TRBJ2-5,CASSEGLAARTQYF,TGTGCCAGCAGCGAGGGACTAGCGGCAAGGACCCAGTACTTC
TRBV6-5,NA,NA,TRBJ2-7,CASSLGTAGQYF,TGTGCCAGCAGTTTAGGAACAGCGGGGCAGTACTTC
TRBV7-2,NA,NA,TRBJ1-1,CASSAGGGEAFF,TGTGCCAGCAGCGCGGGGGGGGGTGAAGCTTTCTTT
TRBV11-2,NA,TRBD1,TRBJ2-5,CASRSQGVRETQYF,TGTGCCAGCAGATCGCAGGGGGTCAGGGAGACCCAGTACTTC
TRBV6-1,NA,TRBD2,TRBJ2-7,CASNPLGLAGVEQYF,TGTGCCAGCAACCCCCTCGGACTAGCGGGAGTCGAGCAGTACTTC
TRBV20-1,NA,TRBD1,TRBJ1-6,CRGRTGWDSPLHF,TGCAGGGGACGGACAGGGTGGGATTCACCCCTCCACTTT
TRBV19,NA,NA,TRBJ1-1,CASSRREAEAFF,TGTGCCAGTAGTCGGAGGGAAGCTGAAGCTTTCTTT
TRBV20-1,many,NA,TRBJ1-1,CSARDFMAGSTEAFF,TGCAGTGCTAGAGATTTTATGGCAGGGAGCACTGAAGCTTTCTTT
TRBV28,few,NA,TRBJ2-7,CASSPGNYEQYF,TGTGCCAGCAGCCCTGGGAACTACGAGCAGTACTTC
TRBV29-1,NA,NA,TRBJ1-2,CSANVGIYGYTF,TGCAGCGCGAACGTGGGGATCTATGGCTACACCTTC
TRBV7-2,NA,TRBD1,TRBJ1-2,CASSLGTGDHGYTF,TGTGCCAGCAGCCTCGGTACAGGGGACCATGGCTACACCTTC
TRBV15,NA,NA,TRBJ2-5,CATSSYQGWAETQYF,TGTGCCACCAGCAGTTATCAGGGGTGGGCAGAGACCCAGTACTTC
TRBV2,once,NA,TRBJ2-6,CASSPTTASGADVLTF,TGTGCCAGCAGCCCCACCACGGCGTCTGGGGCCGACGTCCTGACTTTC
TRBV7-2,NA,NA,TRBJ2-7,CASSAGSSYEQYF,TGTGCCAGCAGCGCGGGGAGCTCCTACGAGCAGTACTTC
TRBV10-3,once,NA,TRBJ1-1,CAISESGRNTEAFF,TGTGCCATCAGTGAATCAGGGAGGAACACTGAAGCTTTCTTT
TRBV25-1,NA,NA,TRBJ1-2,CARERQRSYGYTF,TGTGCTAGAGAGAGGCAGCGAAGCTATGGCTACACCTTC
TRBV5-8,medium-sized,TRBD1,TRBJ1-1,CASSLYRGFTEAFF,TGTGCCAGCAGCTTGTACAGGGGATTCACTGAAGCTTTCTTT
TRBV7-2,many,NA,TRBJ2-7,CASSPTSSSYEQYF,TGTGCCAGCAGCCCAACTAGCAGCTCCTACGAGCAGTACTTC
TRBV25-1,NA,NA,TRBJ2-5,CAWKLGRKETQYF,TGTGCCTGGAAGCTAGGACGAAAAGAGACCCAGTACTTC
TRBV5-4,NA,NA,TRBJ2-7,CASSWASSLGTQSSYEQYF,TGTGCCAGCAGCTGGGCTAGCAGCTTGGGGACACAAAGCTCCTACGAGCAGTACTTC
TRBV20-1,NA,TRBD1,TRBJ1-4,CSASDREEKLSF,TGCAGTGCTAGCGACAGGGAGGAAAAACTGTCTTTT
TRBV7-2,NA,NA,TRBJ1-5,CASSLAGGNNQPQHF,TGTGCCAGCAGTTTAGCGGGGGGAAACAATCAGCCCCAGCATTTT
TRBV29-1,NA,NA,TRBJ1-3,CSVGTSQETQYFGQGGNTIYF,NA
TRBV7-6,NA,NA,TRBJ2-2,CASSLAGTHSGELFF,TGTGCCAGCAGCTTAGCCGGGACCCACAGCGGGGAGCTGTTTTTT
TRBV29-1,NA,TRBD2,TRBJ2-5,CSVTAGGPYQETQYF,TGCAGCGTTACAGCGGGAGGGCCCTATCAAGAGACCCAGTACTTC
TRBV29-1,NA,NA,TRBJ2-2,CSYWGTGELFF,TGCAGCTACTGGGGCACCGGGGAGCTGTTTTTT
TRBV12-3/TRBV12-4,few,NA,TRBJ2-7,CASSFASDSSYEQYF,TGTGCCAGCAGTTTTGCTAGCGATTCCTCCTACGAGCAGTACTTC
TRBV7-8,NA,NA,TRBJ2-2,CASSLGGGTGELFF,TGTGCCAGCAGCTTAGGAGGGGGAACCGGGGAGCTGTTTTTT
TRBV12-3/TRBV12-4,NA,NA,TRBJ1-2,CASSLAGGWGYTF,TGTGCCAGCAGTTTAGCGGGGGGTTGGGGCTACACCTTC
TRBV6-5,NA,NA,TRBJ1-4,CASSYQGGTNEKLFF,TGTGCCAGCAGTTATCAGGGAGGGACTAATGAAAAACTGTTTTTT
TRBV29-1,medium-sized,TRBD1,TRBJ1-2,CSPLRQGSVYGYTF,TGCAGCCCCCTGAGACAGGGGAGCGTCTATGGCTACACCTTC
TRBV13,many,TRBD1,TRBJ1-5,CASSLGQGPNQPQHF,TGTGCCAGCAGTTTAGGACAGGGGCCTAATCAGCCCCAGCATTTT
TRBV7-9,NA,NA,TRBJ1-1,CASSSFRNNTEAFF,TGTGCCAGCAGCTCATTCAGGAACAACACTGAAGCCTTCTTT
TRBV15,NA,NA,TRBJ2-7,CATSSVGGSYEQYF,TGTGCCACCAGCAGTGTAGGTGGGAGCTACGAGCAGTACTTC
TRBV7-2,many,TRBD2,TRBJ2-7,CASSLGWTSGTSSYEQYF,TGTGCCAGCAGCTTAGGTTGGACTAGCGGGACGAGCTCCTACGAGCAGTACTTC
TRBV9,NA,TRBD2,TRBJ2-1,CASDSGGKPYNEQFF,TGTGCCAGCGACTCGGGAGGAAAACCCTACAATGAGCAGTTCTTC
TRBV7-2,many,NA,TRBJ1-1,CASSSRGGATEAFF,TGTGCCAGCAGCTCCAGGGGAGGGGCCACTGAAGCTTTCTTT
TRBV30,NA,TRBD2,TRBJ2-2,CAWSVGTRDTGELFF,TGTGCCTGGAGTGTAGGGACTAGGGATACCGGGGAGCTGTTTTTT
TRBV5-1,many,TRBD2,TRBJ2-3,CASSLLGTSGSTDTQYF,TGCGCCAGCAGCTTGTTAGGGACTAGCGGGAGCACAGATACGCAGTATTTT
TRBV20-1,NA,TRBD1,TRBJ1-4,CSAKQGAEKLFF,TGCAGTGCTAAGCAGGGGGCCGAAAAACTGTTTTTT
TRBV2,NA,TRBD1,TRBJ1-4,CAGTLDRDAKLFF,TGTGCCGGCACCCTCGACAGGGACGCCAAACTGTTTTTT
TRBV7-9,NA,TRBD1,TRBJ1-5,CASSLGDRSGQPQHF,TGTGCCAGCAGCTTAGGGGACAGGAGTGGTCAGCCCCAGCATTTT
TRBV20-1,NA,NA,TRBJ2-5,CSATGVARGLETQYF,TGCAGTGCCACTGGGGTGGCGCGCGGGTTAGAGACCCAGTACTTC
TRBV9,NA,NA,TRBJ1-6,CASSLGGSDSPLHF,TGTGCCAGCAGCTTAGGGGGGAGCGACTCACCCCTCCACTTT
TRBV5-1,many,NA,TRBJ2-5,CASSGSTPETQYF,TGCGCCAGCAGCGGGTCTACGCCGGAGACCCAGTACTTC
TRBV7-2,many,TRBD2,TRBJ2-7,CASSVGLAGVYEQYF,TGTGCCAGCAGCGTGGGACTAGCGGGAGTCTACGAGCAGTACTTC
TRBV29-1,NA,TRBD2,TRBJ2-7,CSVVLAGYEQYF,TGCAGCGTTGTACTAGCGGGCTACGAGCAGTACTTC
TRBV7-2,NA,TRBD2,TRBJ2-5,CASSPNSGRETQYF,TGTGCCAGCAGCCCGAATAGCGGGAGAGAGACCCAGTACTTC